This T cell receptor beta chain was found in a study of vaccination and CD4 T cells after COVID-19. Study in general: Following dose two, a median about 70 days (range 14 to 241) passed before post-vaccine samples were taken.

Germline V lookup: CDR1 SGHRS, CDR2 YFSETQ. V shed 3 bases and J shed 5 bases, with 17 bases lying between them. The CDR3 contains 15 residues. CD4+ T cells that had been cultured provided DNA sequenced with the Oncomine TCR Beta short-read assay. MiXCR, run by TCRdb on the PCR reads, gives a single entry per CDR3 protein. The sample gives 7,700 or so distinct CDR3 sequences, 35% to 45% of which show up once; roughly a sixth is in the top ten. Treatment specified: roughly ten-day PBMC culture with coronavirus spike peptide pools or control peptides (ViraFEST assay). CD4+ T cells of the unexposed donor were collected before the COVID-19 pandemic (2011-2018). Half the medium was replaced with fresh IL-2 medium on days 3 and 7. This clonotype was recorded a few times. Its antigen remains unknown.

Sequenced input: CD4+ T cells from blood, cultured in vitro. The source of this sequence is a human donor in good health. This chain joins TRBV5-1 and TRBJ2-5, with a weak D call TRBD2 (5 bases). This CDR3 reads CASSSGAATGETQYF. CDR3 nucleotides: TGCGCCAGCAGCTCCGGAGCGGCAACCGGGGAGACCCAGTACTTC.